The 25 T cell receptor beta chains presented below share a single source sample, sequenced in a study of blood T cell repertoires in COVID-19. Sequencing used immunoSEQ multiplex PCR; TCRdb keeps in-frame clones, though not all of them. The top ten hold 4% to 5% of the sample, which has 340,000 or so clones, approximately 83% seen once. Input material: PBMCs or T cells enriched from blood (not recorded which). Receptor source: a woman between 40 and 50 years old with acute COVID-19.

The V gene is TRBV27, the J gene TRBJ2-5; D perhaps matches TRBD1 (6 bases). This CDR3 has 14 residues. V lost 4 bases to trimming and J lost 1 base, with 10 bases between them. Germline CDR1 MNHEY, CDR2 SMNVEV (reference sequence). In DNA, the CDR3 is TGTGCCAGCAGTTCTGCGGACAGCCAAGAGACCCAGTACTTC. Translated: CASSSADSQETQYF.

V usage is TRBV7-8 and J usage is TRBJ2-2; 9 bases map to TRBD2. The CDR3 is 19 residues long. Germline V CDR1 and CDR2: SGHVS, FQNEAQ. V shed 5 bases and J 4 bases; nucleotides not matched to a gene: 17. Written as DNA, the CDR3 is TGTGCCAGCAGCGCCTCCGGGACTAGCAGGCCACTTGGCACCGGGGAGCTGTTTTTT. Protein sequence: CASSASGTSRPLGTGELFF.

This rearrangement joins TRBV28 to TRBJ1-2; 11 positions agree with TRBD1. This CDR3 region has 14 residues. V lost 8 bases to trimming and J lost 8 bases; unmatched junction nucleotides: 10. In germline, CDR1 is MDHEN, CDR2 SYDVKM. The CDR3 region is CASGTSDRGLGYTF. DNA of the CDR3: TGTGCCAGCGGGACTTCGGACAGGGGGCTGGGCTACACCTTC.

The chain uses TRBV15 and TRBJ1-2; no reliable D call. The germline CDR1 and CDR2 sequences are LNHNV and YYDKDF (reference sequence). This CDR3 region has 16 residues. V was cut by 0 bases and J by 6 bases, with 17 bases left in between. DNA for the CDR3: TGTGCCACCAGCAGAGATCCGAATGTTGGGAGAAATGGCTACACCTTC. It is translated as CATSRDPNVGRNGYTF.

The chain employs TRBV28 and TRBJ1-4, with D maybe TRBD1 (6 bases). Germline assignment: CDR1 MDHEN and CDR2 SYDVKM. The CDR3 totals 14 residues. V was clipped by 3 bases and J by 6 bases, with 11 bases between them. CDR3 residues: CASSFRAGDEKLFF. The CDR3 DNA reads TGTGCCAGCAGTTTTAGGGCAGGGGATGAAAAACTGTTTTTT.

The sample holds a few counts of this clone. The gene calls are TRBV19 and TRBJ1-4; no firm D call. CDR3 length: 15 amino acids. V was pared by 4 bases and J by 3 bases, with 12 bases between. Germline CDR1 is LNHDA and CDR2 is SQIVND (reference sequence). Written as DNA, the CDR3 is TGTGCCAGTAGTAACCCGCAGGCACCTAATGAAAAACTGTTTTTT. Residues: CASSNPQAPNEKLFF.

Worth noting for this clone: A junction end diverges from the germline sequence, so it may reflect a read error. This chain connects TRBV6-5 to TRBJ1-2; possible D gene TRBD1, 6 bases. Per the germline V gene, CDR1 is MNHEY and CDR2 is SVGAGI. The CDR3 covers 11 residues. The CDR3 DNA reads as TGTGCCATTCAGGGGTACTACGGCTACACCTTC. Amino acids: CAIQGYYGYTF.

This clone was detected once. The chain couples TRBV5-4 to TRBJ1-2; 8 nucleotides agree with TRBD1. The CDR3 is made up of 15 amino acids. From germline, CDR1 is SGHNT and CDR2 YYREEE (reference sequence). Trimming took 4 bases from V and 5 from J; bases not matched to a gene: 10. The CDR3 is CASSQPGTGGYGYTF. In DNA form, the CDR3 reads TGTGCCAGCAGCCAACCCGGGACAGGCGGATATGGCTACACCTTC.

The CDR3 nucleotides read TGTGCCACCATTCCACAGGGGTTTGCGAACACTGAAGCTTTCTTT. Translated, it gives CATIPQGFANTEAFF. This chain links TRBV15 with TRBJ1-1, with TRBD1 matching 7 bases. The CDR3 loop spans 15 amino acids. Germline V gene sequence: CDR1 LNHNV, CDR2 YYDKDF (reference sequence). V shed 7 bases and J 1 base; nucleotides not matched to a gene: 9.

The rearrangement joins TRBV7-2 to TRBJ1-5, with 9 bases fitting TRBD1. This CDR3 spans 14 amino acids. Germline CDR1 SGHTA, CDR2 FQGNSA. Trimming cost V 5 bases and J 6 bases; bases outside gene matches: 5. CDR3 in amino acids: CASSPGQGGQPQHF. The CDR3 DNA is TGTGCCAGCAGCCCGGGACAGGGTGGTCAGCCCCAGCATTTT.

This clone was observed a handful of times. The chain employs TRBV19 and TRBJ1-1, with D possibly matching TRBD1 (6 bases). This CDR3 spans 16 amino acids. V was trimmed by 6 bases and J by 1 base, leaving 18 bases between them. Germline V gene sequence: CDR1 LNHDA, CDR2 SQIVND (reference sequence). The CDR3 region is CASSQGRKQGNTEAFF. CDR3 DNA: TGTGCCAGTAGCCAAGGCAGGAAACAGGGGAACACTGAAGCTTTCTTT.

The chain couples TRBV6-5 to TRBJ2-3; 7 bases match TRBD1. Germline V gives CDR1 MNHEY, CDR2 SVGAGI. After removal of 6 bases from V and 2 bases from J, the junction contained 5 bases not matched to a gene. The CDR3 length is 14 residues. CDR3 residues: CASRQGSFTDTQYF. The CDR3 DNA follows: TGTGCCAGCAGACAGGGGTCGTTCACAGATACGCAGTATTTT.

The rearrangement uses TRBV7-2 and TRBJ2-1; 10 nucleotides match TRBD1. The junction had 7 bases not matched to a gene; V was cut back by 4 bases and J by 1 base. From germline, CDR1 is SGHTA and CDR2 FQGNSA. The CDR3 is 17 amino acids. The CDR3 DNA follows: TGTGCCAGCAGCTCAAGATGGACAGGGGGATCCTACAATGAGCAGTTCTTC. Protein sequence: CASSSRWTGGSYNEQFF.

This clone was seen at least ten times. The genes are TRBV2 and TRBJ2-7, with TRBD1 identical over 7 bases. The CDR3 loop spans 13 amino acids. Unmatched junction bases numbered 8, after V lost 11 bases and J lost 1 base. Germline V gives CDR1 SNHLY, CDR2 FYNNEI. Here the CDR3 DNA reads TGTGCCGGCGACGAGACAGGGTCCTACGAGCAGTACTTC. Translated, it gives CAGDETGSYEQYF. Drawing the rest from reference TRBV2 and TRBJ2-7, the complete variable domain is EPEVTQTPSHQVTQMGQEVILRCVPISNHLYFYWYRQILGQKVEFLVSFYNNEISEKSEIFDDQFSVERPDGSNFTLKIRSTKLEDSAMYFCAGDETGSYEQYFGPGTRLTVT.

This sequence joins TRBV6-2 or TRBV6-3 and TRBJ1-1; D uncertain. Germline V gene lookup returns CDR1 MNHEY and CDR2 SVGEGT. With 5 bases removed from V and 5 bases from J, the gap between germline ends came to 9 bases. CDR3 length: 12 amino acids. The CDR3 DNA reads as TGTGCCAGCAGTACGGGAGTTACTGAAGCTTTCTTT. Amino acids: CASSTGVTEAFF.

As concerns this clone: The sample has other DNA sequences that encode this CDR3 too. The chain uses TRBV7-8 and TRBJ1-3; D might be TRBD1 (5 bases). The CDR3 runs to 17 residues. V gave up 5 bases and J gave up 0 bases, with 17 bases separating them. The germline V gene has CDR1 SGHVS and CDR2 FQNEAQ. CDR3: CASSRRDSPLSGNTIYF. The CDR3 DNA reads as TGTGCCAGCAGCCGCCGGGACTCCCCCCTCTCTGGAAACACCATATATTTT.

V is TRBV3-1 (or the pseudogene TRBV3-2) and J is TRBJ1-6; possible D gene TRBD1, 6 bases. Germline V gene lookup returns CDR1 LGHDT and CDR2 YNNKEL (reference sequence). The CDR3 loop spans 15 amino acids. Trimming left V 4 bases short and J 5 bases short, with 12 bases between. The CDR3 DNA reads TGTGCCAGCAGCCGCGACAGGATGAATAATTCACCCCTCCACTTT. Its translation is CASSRDRMNNSPLHF.

Here the CDR3 DNA reads TGTGCCAGCAGTTCCCAAGCGGGAGGGCTTTTAGATACGCAGTATTTT. The encoded protein is CASSSQAGGLLDTQYF. This chain uses TRBV28 with TRBJ2-3, with 10 bases matching TRBD2. This CDR3 contains 16 residues. CDR1 is MDHEN and CDR2 is SYDVKM in the germline V gene. Trimming took 4 bases from V and 5 from J; bases not matched to a gene: 9.

The rearrangement joins TRBV24-1 to TRBJ2-1; TRBD1 aligns across 9 bases. Germline CDR1 and CDR2: KGHDR and SFDVKD. Trimming cost V 4 bases and J 6 bases; bases outside gene matches: 6. The CDR3 length is 15 residues. CDR3 amino acids: CATSERDRASNEQFF. The CDR3 DNA sequence: TGTGCCACCAGTGAGCGGGACAGGGCCTCCAATGAGCAGTTCTTC.

The gene calls are TRBV19 and TRBJ1-5; D remains unclear. Germline CDR1 is LNHDA and CDR2 is SQIVND (reference sequence). The CDR3 extends over 16 amino acids. V was trimmed by 1 base and J by 1 base, leaving 11 bases between them. This CDR3 is CASSIARGSSNQPQHF. Here the CDR3 DNA reads TGTGCCAGTAGTATAGCGCGGGGTAGCAGCAATCAGCCCCAGCATTTT.

The chain combines TRBV18 with TRBJ1-5; 11 bases match TRBD1. Germline trimming cut 3 bases from V and 3 bases from J; bases unmatched to any gene: 7. This CDR3 is built from 17 residues. Germline CDR1 KGHSH, CDR2 LQKENI. CDR3 DNA: TGTGCCAGCTCACCCGGACAGGGGGCAGGGAACAATCAGCCCCAGCATTTT. Its protein is CASSPGQGAGNNQPQHF.

This clone has just one count. The chain joins TRBV11-3 to TRBJ2-6, with 7 bases that match TRBD1. This CDR3 spans 20 amino acids. Germline trimming cut 1 base from V and 0 bases from J; bases unmatched to any gene: 12. Germline CDR1 SGHNT, CDR2 YENEEA. CDR3 in DNA: TGTGCCAGCAGCTTAGGGACCAGGGACAGTGACGCCTCTGGGGCCAACGTCCTGACTTTC. Its translation is CASSLGTRDSDASGANVLTF.

The chain recombines TRBV7-2 with TRBJ2-7, with D tentatively TRBD1 (5 bases). Germline values: CDR1 SGHTA, CDR2 FQGNSA. This CDR3 is 15 amino acids long. V was pared by 5 bases and J by 8 bases, with 22 bases between. CDR3: CASSPLTGALGKQYF. The CDR3 region has the DNA TGTGCCAGCAGCCCTCTTACAGGCGCCCTTGGGAAGCAGTACTTC.

The table lists this clone with a few counts. The chain couples TRBV2 to TRBJ1-5, with 7 bases matching TRBD1. This CDR3 region has 16 residues. J was trimmed by 0 bases and V by 8 bases; bases with no gene match: 10. CDR1 is SNHLY and CDR2 is FYNNEI in the germline V gene. CDR3: CASSEGAAYSNQPQHF. DNA of the CDR3: TGTGCCAGCTCTGAGGGGGCAGCCTATAGCAATCAGCCCCAGCATTTT.

This chain connects TRBV28 to TRBJ2-7; D is possibly TRBD1 (6 bases). CDR1 is MDHEN and CDR2 is SYDVKM in the germline V gene. Between the trimmed V and J ends, which lost 5 bases and 11 bases, there was a span of 13 bases. The CDR3 sequence is 11 residues long. CDR3 DNA sequence: TGTGCCAGCAGTCAACAGGGTGAGGAGTACTTC. It translates to CASSQQGEEYF.